A single sample is the source of the 10 T cell receptor beta chains below, sequenced in a study of T-cell reconstitution after alpha-beta-depleted transplantation in children. Preparation of the TCRbeta library was carried out with unique molecular identifiers. From the PCR reads, TCRdb called clonotypes with MiXCR, one entry per CDR3 protein. The sample lists roughly 48,000 distinct CDR3 sequences, 5.5% to 7.5% occurring once. The sample in question was PBMCs, mostly from graft donor cells, obtained 60 days after TCRalphabeta/CD19-depleted stem cell transplant. The source is a female patient aged 2-9 years who had a stem cell transplant for aplastic anemia, so the T cells may come from the graft donor.

V and J are TRBV6-5 and TRBJ2-7; D not resolved. This CDR3 contains 13 residues. V was trimmed by 2 bases and J by 3 bases, leaving 8 bases between them. Germline-derived CDR1 and CDR2 are MNHEY and SVGAGI. The CDR3 loop is CASSYGRHYEQYF. The CDR3 region has the DNA TGTGCCAGCAGTTACGGACGGCACTACGAGCAGTACTTC.

This clonotype was seen only a few times. The chain employs TRBV30 and TRBJ1-5, with TRBD1 matching 12 bases. This CDR3 is 16 amino acids long. Trimming at V came to 2 bases and at J to 7 bases, leaving 9 bases not matched to a gene. Germline CDR1 GTSNPN, CDR2 SVGIG (reference sequence). The DNA of the CDR3 is TGTGCCTGGAGTACCTCCGGGACAGGGGGCAGGCAGCCCCAGCATTTT. This sequence encodes CAWSTSGTGGRQPQHF. The full variable domain, completed using reference TRBV30 and TRBJ1-5, is SQTIHQWPATLVQPVGSPLSLECTVEGTSNPNLYWYRQAAGRGLQLLFYSVGIGQISSEVPQNLSASRPQDRQFILSSKKLLLSDSGFYLCAWSTSGTGGRQPQHFGDGTRLSIL.

In its sample, this clonotype was seen many times. This could be a read error, since a much larger clone is one nucleotide away. The chain links TRBV20-1 to TRBJ2-6, with TRBD2 matching over 12 bases. The germline V gene has CDR1 DFQATT and CDR2 SNEGSKA (reference sequence). The CDR3 length is 15 residues. The CDR3 DNA reads as TGCAGTGCTCTAGCGGGAGGGTCTGGGACCAACGTCCTGACTTTC. This gives the protein CSALAGGSGTNVLTF.

This clonotype showed up many times. The chain has TRBV29-1 and TRBJ1-1, with TRBD1 matching 7 bases. This CDR3 has 14 residues. J gave up 3 bases and V 4 bases, and 8 bases lay outside the gene matches. CDR1 and CDR2 (germline): SQVTM, ANQGSEA. CDR3 protein: CSVGEGAWDTEAFF. In nucleotides, the CDR3 is TGCAGCGTTGGAGAGGGGGCCTGGGACACTGAAGCTTTCTTT.

This clonotype has ten or more counts. The chain joins TRBV27 to TRBJ2-7; D is unclear. This CDR3 comprises 14 residues. Germline loops: CDR1 MNHEY, CDR2 SMNVEV (reference sequence). V gave up 5 bases and J gave up 0 bases, with 11 bases separating them. The CDR3 DNA reads TGTGCCAGCAGTCCTGGACGGCCCTCCTACGAGCAGTACTTC. It specifies CASSPGRPSYEQYF.

A few counts support this clonotype. CDR3 loop: CASSIPAQGYQPQHF. The CDR3 DNA is TGTGCCAGTAGTATCCCTGCCCAGGGCTATCAGCCCCAGCATTTT. The rearrangement uses TRBV19 and TRBJ1-5; D possibly corresponds to TRBD1 (5 bases). The length of the CDR3 is 15 residues. Germline CDR1 reads LNHDA; CDR2 reads SQIVND (reference sequence). Trimming pared 3 bases from V and 5 bases from J, leaving 14 bases between.

This chain links TRBV11-2 with TRBJ1-3; 8 nucleotides align to TRBD1. There are 16 residues in the CDR3. Germline V lookup: CDR1 SGHAT, CDR2 FQNNGV. With V trimmed by 5 bases and J by 3 bases, 9 bases remained unmatched. DNA for the CDR3: TGTGCCAGCAGCACCAGGACAGGGACGCATGGAAACACCATATATTTT. Translated, it gives CASSTRTGTHGNTIYF.

V usage is TRBV3-1 and J usage is TRBJ2-2, with D unclear. The CDR3 length is 13 residues. V was clipped by 7 bases and J by 5 bases, with 11 bases between them. From germline, CDR1 is LGHDT and CDR2 YNNKEL (reference sequence). The CDR3 nucleotides are TGTGCCAGCACCACGACTGTGACCGGGGAGCTGTTTTTT. Translated: CASTTTVTGELFF.

This clonotype was detected many times. The chain couples TRBV3-1 to TRBJ2-3; D unclear. Germline V lookup: CDR1 LGHDT, CDR2 YNNKEL (reference sequence). V dropped 4 bases and J dropped 8 bases, with 10 bases sitting between them. There are 12 residues in the CDR3. The CDR3 spells CASSRGYSTQYF. The CDR3 nucleotides are TGTGCCAGCAGCCGCGGCTACAGTACGCAGTATTTT.

With respect to this clonotype: A much larger clone sits a single nucleotide away, making a read error possible. The CDR3 end shows no conserved phenylalanine or tryptophan, and so a read error is likely. V gene TRBV4-1 combines with J gene TRBJ2-5, with D unclear. Germline V lookup: CDR1 MGHRA, CDR2 YSYEKL. The V end was cut by 4 bases, the J end by 1 base, with 7 bases between. The CDR3 loop spans 13 amino acids. This CDR3 is CASSLAVQETQYY. CDR3 bases: TGCGCCAGCAGCCTCGCGGTCCAAGAGACCCAGTACTAC.